The 17 T cell receptor beta chains below were found in one sample sequenced in a study of blood T cell repertoires in COVID-19 (TCRdb year 2020). Libraries were constructed by the immunoSEQ multiplex PCR assay. The immuneACCESS repertoire file appears here via TCRdb, limited to in-frame rearrangements. These files lack a portion of the clones; in checked studies, under half of the deficit traces to unresolved V genes, and the cause of the others is not known. The sample yields about 150,000 clones; about three quarters were counted once. Roughly 1.8% of the sample is in the top ten clones. Source material: peripheral blood. Every receptor here comes from an older man with acute or convalescent COVID-19.

The CDR3 bases are TGTGCCAGCAGTTACCCGGGAGGCCCAACTAATGAAAAACTGTTTTTT. It yields the protein CASSYPGGPTNEKLFF. The chain uses TRBV6-6 and TRBJ1-4, with unresolved D. CDR3 length equals 16 residues. V gave up 2 bases and J gave up 0 bases, with 10 bases separating them. Germline assignment: CDR1 MNHNY and CDR2 SVGAGI (reference sequence).

This clone was observed a few times. The rearrangement uses TRBV6-4 and TRBJ1-1; the D is unclear. In germline, CDR1 is MRHNA, CDR2 SNTAGT. There are 14 residues in the CDR3. V was cut by 6 bases and J by 5 bases, with 16 bases left in between. The CDR3 DNA is TGTGCCAGCAGGGATACAGCCAGAGGGACTGAAGCTTTCTTT. It encodes CASRDTARGTEAFF.

The chain has TRBV5-1 and TRBJ2-7; no definite D call. The germline CDR1 and CDR2 sequences are SGHRS and YFSETQ. The CDR3 contains 11 residues. Trimming shortened V by 7 bases and J by 3 bases, and 8 bases separated the two germline ends. The CDR3 DNA sequence: TGCGCCAGCGGCGACTTCTACGAGCAGTACTTC. This sequence encodes CASGDFYEQYF.

V is TRBV4-1 and J is TRBJ2-3; perhaps TRBD2 as D (7 bases). Germline V CDR1 and CDR2: MGHRA, YSYEKL. This CDR3 spans 14 amino acids. Trimming took 10 bases from V and 6 from J, leaving 20 bases between them. As DNA, the CDR3 is TGCGCCACCGGGGGCACCAGAGCGGGGGATACGCAGTATTTT. Translation gives CATGGTRAGDTQYF.

The chain recombines TRBV6-6 with TRBJ1-6, with D possibly being TRBD1 (5 bases). This CDR3 contains 20 residues. The germline V and J ends were trimmed by 6 bases and 0 bases, with 24 bases remaining between them. Germline V gives CDR1 MNHNY, CDR2 SVGAGI (reference sequence). The CDR3 protein is CASSLGHNSGWSSYNSPLHF. The DNA of the CDR3 is TGTGCCAGCAGCCTCGGACACAACTCTGGTTGGAGCTCCTATAATTCACCCCTCCACTTT.

The CDR3 loop reads CASSAQGSWDNEAFF. The CDR3 DNA sequence: TGTGCCAGTAGTGCACAGGGTTCATGGGACAACGAAGCTTTCTTT. This chain uses TRBV19 with TRBJ1-1; D perhaps matches TRBD1 (6 bases). Germline lookup yields CDR1 LNHDA and CDR2 SQIVND (reference sequence). The CDR3 has 15 residues. Trimming pared 5 bases from V and 8 bases from J, leaving 21 bases between.

This chain joins TRBV12-5 and TRBJ2-7; D is possibly TRBD2 (6 bases). Looked up from germline, CDR1 is LGHNT and CDR2 is FRNRAP. This CDR3 region has 16 residues. Trimming removed 1 base at V and 4 bases at J, with 17 bases between. CDR3 in DNA: TGTGCTAGTGGTTTGGGGGGGGTCGGACCTGGTTACGAGCAGTACTTC. Its translation: CASGLGGVGPGYEQYF.

This chain uses TRBV7-9 with TRBJ1-1; TRBD1 might be the D (5 bases). The CDR3 totals 15 residues. V lost 1 base and J 0 bases, leaving 9 bases between the germline ends. CDR1 is SEHNR and CDR2 is FQNEAQ in the germline V gene (reference sequence). This CDR3 reads CASSLGQLMNTEAFF. The CDR3 DNA reads as TGTGCCAGCAGCTTAGGACAGCTCATGAACACTGAAGCTTTCTTT. The full variable domain, with the rest looked up from reference TRBV7-9 and TRBJ1-1, is DTGVSQNPRHKITKRGQNVTFRCDPISEHNRLYWYRQTLGQGPEFLTYFQNEAQLEKSRLLSDRFSAERPKGSFSTLEIQRTEQGDSAMYLCASSLGQLMNTEAFFGQGTRLTVV.

This clone was seen a few times. The gene calls are TRBV6-1 and TRBJ1-6; D remains ambiguous. The V end was cut by 2 bases, the J end by 3 bases, with 5 bases between. Germline CDR1 MNHNS, CDR2 SASEGT. The CDR3 sequence is 14 residues long. The CDR3 DNA sequence: TGTGCCAGCAGTGAATCAGGCTATAATTCACCCCTCCACTTT. Translated: CASSESGYNSPLHF.

The rearrangement joins TRBV11-1 to TRBJ2-1; 7 bases are shared with TRBD1. Losses at the gene ends were 5 bases for V and 4 bases for J; bases not matched to a gene: 8. CDR3 length equals 15 residues. Germline values: CDR1 SGHAT, CDR2 FQDESV (reference sequence). The CDR3 region is CASSTRQGLYNEQFF. CDR3 sequence (DNA): TGTGCCAGCAGCACCCGACAGGGCCTTTACAATGAGCAGTTCTTC.

This clone was detected ten times or more. The DNA for the CDR3 is TGTGCCAGCAGCTTGTTTAGCGGGGGGGGGCAATGGGTCGAGCAGTACTTC. This gives the protein CASSLFSGGGQWVEQYF. The genes are TRBV5-4 and TRBJ2-7; 11 bases are a match to TRBD2. V gave up 1 base and J gave up 6 bases; unmatched junction bases: 12. The CDR3 extends over 17 amino acids. CDR1 is SGHNT and CDR2 is YYREEE in the germline V gene (reference sequence).

The rearrangement uses TRBV9 and TRBJ2-1; TRBD2 aligns across 9 bases. Germline V CDR1 and CDR2: SGDLS, YYNGEE. The CDR3 runs 17 residues. V dropped 2 bases and J dropped 1; count of bases not matched to a gene: 7. Here the CDR3 DNA reads TGTGCCAGCAGCGTGGGCGGGGGGGCCGCGTCCTACAATGAGCAGTTCTTC. Its protein product is CASSVGGGAASYNEQFF.

This clone came up many times. Other DNA sequences in the sample encode the same CDR3. V gene TRBV3-1 (or the pseudogene TRBV3-2) combines with J gene TRBJ2-2; D is perhaps TRBD2 (5 bases). This CDR3 has 14 residues. The V gene's germline CDR1 is LGHDT and CDR2 YNNKEL (reference sequence). Trimming took off 2 bases at V and 6 bases at J, with 10 bases between the two ends. CDR3 sequence reads: CASSQSPGAGELFF. The DNA of the CDR3 is TGTGCCAGCAGCCAAAGCCCCGGGGCCGGGGAGCTGTTTTTT.

The rearrangement joins TRBV18 to TRBJ1-2; D is perhaps TRBD1 (5 bases). The V gene's germline CDR1 is KGHSH and CDR2 LQKENI. The CDR3 has 15 amino acids. V was shortened by 0 bases and J by 2 bases, with 10 bases between the two germline ends. The CDR3 nucleotides are TGTGCCAGCTCACCACCGCTAGACAGAAACTATGGCTACACCTTC. Translation: CASSPPLDRNYGYTF. Filled out from reference TRBV18 and TRBJ1-2, the complete variable domain reads NAGVMQNPRHLVRRRGQEARLRCSPMKGHSHVYWYRQLPEEGLKFMVYLQKENIIDESGMPKERFSAEFPKEGPSILRIQQVVRGDSAAYFCASSPPLDRNYGYTFGSGTRLTVV.

CDR3 in amino acids: CAGQGVGETQYF. For the CDR3, the DNA is TGTGCCGGACAGGGAGTTGGCGAGACCCAGTACTTC. V usage is TRBV5-5 and J usage is TRBJ2-5, with 8 bases that match TRBD1. V lost 10 bases to trimming and J lost 5 bases; unmatched junction nucleotides: 7. This CDR3 is 12 amino acids long. Germline assignment: CDR1 SGHKS and CDR2 YYEKEE (reference sequence).

The chain carries TRBV3-1 (or the pseudogene TRBV3-2) and TRBJ2-5; tentatively, D is TRBD1 (5 bases). Germline-derived CDR1 and CDR2 are LGHDT and YNNKEL (reference sequence). The CDR3 extends over 14 amino acids. V lost 0 bases and J 5 bases, leaving 10 bases between the germline ends. Here the CDR3 reads CASSQDFRAETQYF. The DNA of the CDR3 is TGTGCCAGCAGCCAAGACTTCAGGGCGGAGACCCAGTACTTC.

CDR3 bases: TGTGCCAGCAGCCCAGGGGACTACGAGCAGTACTTC. It encodes CASSPGDYEQYF. V and J are TRBV6-2 or TRBV6-3 and TRBJ2-7, with TRBD1 as a possible D gene (6 bases). V was trimmed by 6 bases and J by 3 bases, leaving 9 bases between them. Germline V CDR1 and CDR2: MNHEY, SVGEGT. This CDR3 is built from 12 residues.